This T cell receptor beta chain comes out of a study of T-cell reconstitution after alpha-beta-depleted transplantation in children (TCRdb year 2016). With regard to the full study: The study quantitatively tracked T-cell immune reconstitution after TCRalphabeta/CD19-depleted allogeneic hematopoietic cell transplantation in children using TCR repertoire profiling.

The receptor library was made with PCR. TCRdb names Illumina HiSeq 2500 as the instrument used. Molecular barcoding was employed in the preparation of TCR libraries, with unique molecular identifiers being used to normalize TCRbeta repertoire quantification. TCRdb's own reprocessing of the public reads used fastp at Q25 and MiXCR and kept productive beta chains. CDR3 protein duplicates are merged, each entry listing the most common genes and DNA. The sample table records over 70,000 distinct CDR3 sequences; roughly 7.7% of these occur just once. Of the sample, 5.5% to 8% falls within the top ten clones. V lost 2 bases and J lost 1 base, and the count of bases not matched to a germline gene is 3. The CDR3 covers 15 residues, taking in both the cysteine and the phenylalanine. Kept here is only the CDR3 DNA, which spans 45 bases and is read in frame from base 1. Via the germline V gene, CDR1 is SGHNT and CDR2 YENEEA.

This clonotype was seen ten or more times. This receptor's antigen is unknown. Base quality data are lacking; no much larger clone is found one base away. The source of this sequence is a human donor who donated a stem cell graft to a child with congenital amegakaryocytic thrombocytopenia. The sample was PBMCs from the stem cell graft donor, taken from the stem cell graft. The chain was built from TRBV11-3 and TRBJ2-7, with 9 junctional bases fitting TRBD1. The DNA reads TGTGCCAGCAGCTTAACAGGGGGCGAATCCTACGAGCAGTACTTC. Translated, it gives CASSLTGGESYEQYF.